This T cell receptor beta chain was profiled in a study of cytomegalovirus exposure and HLA in healthy donors. The PCR made use of 60 Vbeta and 13 Jbeta primers. Assay: immunoSEQ multiplex PCR; the TCRdb copy retains only in-frame clones and omits some. This table has about 150,000 clones, around two thirds appearing once. After removal of 5 bases from V and 3 bases from J, the junction contained 5 bases not matched to a gene. Germline values: CDR1 SGHRS, CDR2 YFSETQ. The CDR3 has 15 residues. Sequencing input: PBMCs. The gene calls are TRBV5-1 and TRBJ2-3; 11 bases are shared with TRBD1. The source is a woman aged 18-29 years in good health and CMV-seronegative. This chain's CDR3 is CASSRGDRGTDTQYF. CDR3 DNA: TGCGCCAGCAGTAGGGGGGACAGGGGGACAGATACGCAGTATTTT.